This T cell receptor (beta chain) is drawn from a study of T cell changes during pregnancy in multiple sclerosis. The data were produced by immunoSEQ multiplex PCR, yet TCRdb's version contains in-frame clones alone and is incomplete. The table lists some 30,000 clones, approximately 86% of them singletons. With 2 bases clipped from V and 6 bases from J, the junction kept 3 bases outside the gene matches. CDR3 length: 13 residues. Germline V gene sequence: CDR1 MNHEY, CDR2 SMNVEV (reference sequence). Sequenced here: CD8+ T cells from peripheral blood mononuclear cells, sampled before pregnancy. This rearrangement joins TRBV27 to TRBJ1-2, with 7 bases that match TRBD1. The sequence was collected from a female donor with multiple sclerosis, enrolled in a pregnancy study. In DNA form, the CDR3 reads TGTGCCAGCAGTTTAGGGGGACAGAATGGCTACACCTTC. Translation: CASSLGGQNGYTF.